The entry below gives a single TCR beta chain sequence along with its context. Original handling: Amplified reference gene primers provided the basis for estimating nucleated cell counts. TCRdb keeps only in-frame clones here, not all; method: immunoSEQ multiplex PCR. For V, J and clone size, that table is used; D and trimming come from the DNA. The table shows around 81,000 clones, with roughly nine tenths occurring only once. This CDR3 has 12 residues. Per germline, CDR1 SGHDT and CDR2 YYEEEE. J lost 6 bases, V lost 4 bases, and 3 bases had no gene match. The data were taken from a study of blood T cell repertoires in COVID-19. Background on the study: The United States, Italy and Spain provided the acute and convalescent COVID-19 samples.

The chain couples TRBV5-6 to TRBJ1-2; 7 bases fit TRBD1. Specimen: peripheral blood. This TCR came from a woman between 55 and 75 years old with acute or convalescent COVID-19. CDR3 in DNA: TGTGCCAGCAGCGAACAGGGGCATGGCTACACCTTC. Encoded protein: CASSEQGHGYTF.